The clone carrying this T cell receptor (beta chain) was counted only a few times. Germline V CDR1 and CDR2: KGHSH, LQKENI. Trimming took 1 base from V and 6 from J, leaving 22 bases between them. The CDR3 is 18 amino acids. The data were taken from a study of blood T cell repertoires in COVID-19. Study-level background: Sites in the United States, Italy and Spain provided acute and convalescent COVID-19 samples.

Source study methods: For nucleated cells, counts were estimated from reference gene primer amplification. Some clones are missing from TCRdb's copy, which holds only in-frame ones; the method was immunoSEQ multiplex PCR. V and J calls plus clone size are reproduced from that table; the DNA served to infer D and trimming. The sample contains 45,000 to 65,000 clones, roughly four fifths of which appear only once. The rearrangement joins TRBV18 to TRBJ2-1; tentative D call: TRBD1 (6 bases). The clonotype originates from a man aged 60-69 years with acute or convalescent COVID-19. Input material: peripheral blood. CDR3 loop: CASSPRSIGQGLGNEQFF. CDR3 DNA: TGTGCCAGCTCACCACGGAGTATAGGGCAGGGGTTAGGCAATGAGCAGTTCTTC. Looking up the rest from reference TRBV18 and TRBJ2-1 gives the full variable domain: NAGVMQNPRHLVRRRGQEARLRCSPMKGHSHVYWYRQLPEEGLKFMVYLQKENIIDESGMPKERFSAEFPKEGPSILRIQQVVRGDSAAYFCASSPRSIGQGLGNEQFFGPGTRLTVL.